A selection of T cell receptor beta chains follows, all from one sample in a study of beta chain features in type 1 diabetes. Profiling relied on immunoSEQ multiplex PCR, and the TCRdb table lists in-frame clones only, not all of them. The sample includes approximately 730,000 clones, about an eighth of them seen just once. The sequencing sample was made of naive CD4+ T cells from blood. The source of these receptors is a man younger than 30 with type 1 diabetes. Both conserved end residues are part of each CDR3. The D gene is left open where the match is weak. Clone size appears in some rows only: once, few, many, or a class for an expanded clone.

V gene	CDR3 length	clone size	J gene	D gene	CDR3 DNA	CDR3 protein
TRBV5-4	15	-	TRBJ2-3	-	TGTGCCAGCAGCAACCAGGGGCCAACGGAGGATACGCAGTATTTT	CASSNQGPTEDTQYF
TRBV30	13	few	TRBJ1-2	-	TGTGCCTGGGGATCGACAGCTAACTATGGCTACACCTTC	CAWGSTANYGYTF
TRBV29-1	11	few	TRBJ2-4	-	TGCAGCGTTCTGAACCTGGACATTCAGTACTTC	CSVLNLDIQYF
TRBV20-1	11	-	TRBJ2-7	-	TGCAGTGCCCCGGGACGACACGAGCAGTACTTC	CSAPGRHEQYF
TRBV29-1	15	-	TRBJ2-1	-	TGCAGCGTTTTAGGGGCGGGGTTCGCCTACAATGAGCAGTTCTTC	CSVLGAGFAYNEQFF
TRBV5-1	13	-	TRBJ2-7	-	TGCGCCAGCAGCTTGGATCGAAACTACGAGCAGTACTTC	CASSLDRNYEQYF
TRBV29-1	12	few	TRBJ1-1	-	TGCAGCGTACTACCGGGAAACACTGAAGCTTTCTTT	CSVLPGNTEAFF
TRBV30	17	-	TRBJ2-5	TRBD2	TGTGCCTGGAGTGTGCGCTGGCGGGTAGCGGGACAAGAGACCCAGTACTTC	CAWSVRWRVAGQETQYF
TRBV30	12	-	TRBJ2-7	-	TGTGCCTGGAGGGACAGTAGGTACGAGCAGTACTTC	CAWRDSRYEQYF
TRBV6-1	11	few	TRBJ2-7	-	TGTGCCAGCAGTCCCAGGGACGAGCAGTACTTC	CASSPRDEQYF
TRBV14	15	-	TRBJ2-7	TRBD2	TGTGCCAGCAGCCTGTTAGCGGGGGTTATTTACGAGCAGTACTTC	CASSLLAGVIYEQYF
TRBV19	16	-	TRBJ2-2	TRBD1	TGTGCCACCTCTGAAAGGGACAGGTCGTACACCGGGGAGCTGTTTTTT	CATSERDRSYTGELFF
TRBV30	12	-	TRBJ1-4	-	TGTGCCTGGAGTGTATTGGATGAAAAACTGTTTTTT	CAWSVLDEKLFF
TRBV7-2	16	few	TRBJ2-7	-	TGTGCCAGCAGCCCCCAGGGGAAGCGGGGTCAATACGAGCAGTACTTC	CASSPQGKRGQYEQYF
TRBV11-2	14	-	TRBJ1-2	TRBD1	TGTGCCAGCAGCGCGGGACAGAATAACTATGGCTACACCTTC	CASSAGQNNYGYTF
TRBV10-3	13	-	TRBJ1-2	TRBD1	TGTGCCATCACTCTGGGACAGAACTATGGCTACACCTTC	CAITLGQNYGYTF
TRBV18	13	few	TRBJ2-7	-	TGTGCCAGCTCACCCCAGGACAGAAACGAGCAGTACTTC	CASSPQDRNEQYF
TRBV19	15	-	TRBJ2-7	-	TGTGCCAGTAGTATAGAGCGGGGAAGCTCCTACGAGCAGTACTTC	CASSIERGSSYEQYF
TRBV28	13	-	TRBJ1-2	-	TGTGCCTCCGGGGCAGGGGAGAACTATGGCTACACCTTC	CASGAGENYGYTF
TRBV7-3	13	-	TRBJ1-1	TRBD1	TGTGCCAGCAGCAAACAGGGGTCCACTGAAGCTTTCTTT	CASSKQGSTEAFF
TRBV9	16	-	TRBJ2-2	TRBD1	TGTGCCAGCAGCCTGAGGGACAGGACGAACACCGGGGAGCTGTTTTTT	CASSLRDRTNTGELFF
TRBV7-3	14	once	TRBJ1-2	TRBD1	TGTGCCAGCAGCCACGACAGGGGTGGTAATGGCTACACCTTC	CASSHDRGGNGYTF
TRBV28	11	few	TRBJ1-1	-	TGTGCCAGCACCCTTAACACTGAAGCTTTCTTT	CASTLNTEAFF
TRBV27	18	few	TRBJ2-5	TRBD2	TGTGCCAGCAGTTCACCAAAATGGACTAGCGGTCCCCAAGAGACCCAGTACTTC	CASSSPKWTSGPQETQYF
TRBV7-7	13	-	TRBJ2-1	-	TGTGCTAGCAGCGGAGGCGGGACGTCCATCCGGTTCTTC	CASSGGGTSIRFF
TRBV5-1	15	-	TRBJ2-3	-	TGCGCCAGCAGCTTGGAGAGCGGGAGCACAGATACGCAGTATTTT	CASSLESGSTDTQYF
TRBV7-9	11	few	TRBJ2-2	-	TGTGCCAGCAGTCAAACCGGGGAGCTGTTTTTT	CASSQTGELFF
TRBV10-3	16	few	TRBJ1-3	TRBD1	TGTGCCCTACAGGGGCCTGGGGAATTACGCGGAAACACCATATATTTT	CALQGPGELRGNTIYF
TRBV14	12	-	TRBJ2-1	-	TGTGCCAGCAGCCTCCTATACAATGAGCAGTTCTTC	CASSLLYNEQFF
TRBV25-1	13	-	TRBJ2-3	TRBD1	TGTGCCAGCGGAACAGGGGTCACAGATACGCAGTATTTT	CASGTGVTDTQYF
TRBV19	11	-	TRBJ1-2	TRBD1	TGTGCCAGTAGTGGGACAGGGGCCGGCTCCTTT	CASSGTGAGSF
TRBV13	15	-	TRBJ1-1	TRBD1	TGTGCCAGCAGCTTAGGAGGGACAGTCTATGGTGAAGCTTTCTTT	CASSLGGTVYGEAFF
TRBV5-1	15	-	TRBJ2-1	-	TGCGCCAGCACCTCTTTGTTACACGAAAACAATGAGCAGTTCTTC	CASTSLLHENNEQFF
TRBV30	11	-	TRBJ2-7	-	TGTGCCTGGGGCCTCGACTACGAGCAGTACTTC	CAWGLDYEQYF
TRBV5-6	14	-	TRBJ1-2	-	TGTGCCAGCAGCGGATCACAGGGTATGAGGGGCTACACCTTC	CASSGSQGMRGYTF
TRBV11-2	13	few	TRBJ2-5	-	TGTGCCAGCAGCTTAGGATACCAAGAGACCCAGTACTTC	CASSLGYQETQYF
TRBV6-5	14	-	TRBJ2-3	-	TGTGCCAGCAGTTACTCCGGGACCACAGATACGCAGTATTTT	CASSYSGTTDTQYF
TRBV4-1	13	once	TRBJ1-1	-	TGCGCCAGCAGCCAAAGCGGGGGGACTGAAGCTTTCTTT	CASSQSGGTEAFF
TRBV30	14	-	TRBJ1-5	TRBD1	TGTGCCTGGAGTGGGGGACAGGGCAATCAGCCCCAGCATTTT	CAWSGGQGNQPQHF
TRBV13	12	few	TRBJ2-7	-	TGTGCCAGCAGCTTAGGCCGCTACGAGCAGTACTTC	CASSLGRYEQYF
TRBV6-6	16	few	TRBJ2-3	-	TGTGCCAGCAGCAATTACGCTGTACCCAGCACAGATACGCAGTATTTT	CASSNYAVPSTDTQYF
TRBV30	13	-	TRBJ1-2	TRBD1	TGTGCCTGGAGGGGACAGGGAGGCTATGGCTACACCTTC	CAWRGQGGYGYTF
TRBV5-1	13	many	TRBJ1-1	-	TGCGCCAGCAGCTTGGCGGGGAACACTGAAGCTTTCTTT	CASSLAGNTEAFF
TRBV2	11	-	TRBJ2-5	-	TGTGCCATGGCCTTCCAAGAGACCCAGTACTTC	CAMAFQETQYF
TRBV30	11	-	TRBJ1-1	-	TGTGCCAGGGCAGGGAGAACTGAAGCTTTCTTT	CARAGRTEAFF
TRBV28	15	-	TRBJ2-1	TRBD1	TGTGCCAGCAGCCAAAACAGGGGTGCCTACAATGAGCAGTTCTTC	CASSQNRGAYNEQFF
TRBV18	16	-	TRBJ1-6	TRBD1	TGTGCCAGCTCACCGGCCGGGACAGGGGGTAATTCACCCCTCCACTTT	CASSPAGTGGNSPLHF
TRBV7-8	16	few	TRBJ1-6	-	TGTGCCAGCAGCTTGAGACAGGAAGGTTTTAATTCACCCCTCCACTTT	CASSLRQEGFNSPLHF
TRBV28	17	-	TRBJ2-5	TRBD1	TGTGCCAGCATACCATCAGGGATGACGACAGGGTTGGAGACCCAGTACTTC	CASIPSGMTTGLETQYF